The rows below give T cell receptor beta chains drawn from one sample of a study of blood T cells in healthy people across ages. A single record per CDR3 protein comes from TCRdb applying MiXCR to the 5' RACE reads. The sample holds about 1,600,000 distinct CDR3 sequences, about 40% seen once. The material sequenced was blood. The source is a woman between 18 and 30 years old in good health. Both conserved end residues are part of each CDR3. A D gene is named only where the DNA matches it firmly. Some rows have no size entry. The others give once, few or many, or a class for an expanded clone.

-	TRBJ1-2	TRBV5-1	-	TGCGCCAGCAGCCCCTGGACTGCCTCTAACTATGGCTACACCTTC	CASSPWTASNYGYTF
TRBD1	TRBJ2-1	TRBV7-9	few	TGTGCCAGCAGCTCGACCCCCAGGGGACAGGGGAACAATGAGCAGTTCTTC	CASSSTPRGQGNNEQFF
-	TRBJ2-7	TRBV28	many	TGTGCCAGCAGCCGGGACGGAGCCTACGAGCAGTACTTC	CASSRDGAYEQYF
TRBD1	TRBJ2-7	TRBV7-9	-	TGTGCCAGCAGCGCTTGGACAGGTCACGAGCAGTACTTC	CASSAWTGHEQYF
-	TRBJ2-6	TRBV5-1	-	TGCGCCAGCAGCTTGCGACAGGCTGGGGCCAACGTCCTGACTTTC	CASSLRQAGANVLTF
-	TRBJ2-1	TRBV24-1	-	TGTGCCACCAGTGATTCCTCCGCAGGTTCTGTTAATGAGCAGTTCTTC	CATSDSSAGSVNEQFF
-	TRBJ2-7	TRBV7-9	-	TGTGTCAGCAGCCCTCGGACCAACTACGAGCAGTACTTC	CVSSPRTNYEQYF
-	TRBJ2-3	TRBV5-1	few	TGCGCCAGCAGCTTGTCGGCGCACACAGATACGCAGTATTTT	CASSLSAHTDTQYF
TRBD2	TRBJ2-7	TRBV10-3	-	TGTGCCATCAGTGAAAGACTAGCGGGAATCTACGAGCAGTACTTC	CAISERLAGIYEQYF
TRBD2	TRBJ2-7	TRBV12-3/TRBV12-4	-	TGTGCCAGCAGCCGATCTAGCGGACTTTCCTACAATGAGCAGTACTTC	CASSRSSGLSYNEQYF
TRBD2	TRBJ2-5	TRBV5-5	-	TGTGCCAGCAGCGCGGGGACTAGCGGGGGCCTCAATGAGCAGTACTTC	CASSAGTSGGLNEQYF
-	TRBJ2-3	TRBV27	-	TGTGCCAGCAGTTTAAGGCCTCCACATAGCACAGATACGCAGTATTTT	CASSLRPPHSTDTQYF
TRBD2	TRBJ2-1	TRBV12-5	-	TGTGCTAGTGGTTTGGTACTGGGAGGACTAGCGGGGGGGCCCTCCTACAATGAGCAGTTCTTC	CASGLVLGGLAGGPSYNEQFF
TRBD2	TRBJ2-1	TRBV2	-	TGTGCCAGCAGATCGGGACTAGCGGGAGATGAGCAGTTCTTC	CASRSGLAGDEQFF
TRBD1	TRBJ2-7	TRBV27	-	TGTGCCAGCAGCCCGACAGGGAGAATATTCGAGCAGTACTTC	CASSPTGRIFEQYF
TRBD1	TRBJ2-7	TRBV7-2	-	TGTGCCAGCAGCTGGGGGGGACAGGGGATTCGCGAGCAGTACTTC	CASSWGGQGIREQYF
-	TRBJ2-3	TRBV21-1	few	TGTGCCAGCAGCAAAATCTGGCGGGGGACCACTCGGGATACGCAGTATTTT	CASSKIWRGTTRDTQYF
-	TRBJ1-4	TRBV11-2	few	TGTGCCAGCAGCCGTTACAGGGTGGCGAATGAAAAACTGTTTTTT	CASSRYRVANEKLFF
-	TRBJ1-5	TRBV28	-	TGTGCCAGCAGTTTAACCCAGGGACTTAGCAATCAGCCCCAGCATTTT	CASSLTQGLSNQPQHF
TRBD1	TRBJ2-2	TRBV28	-	TGTGCCAGCAGTAGACAGGGATCCGGGGAGCTGTTTTTT	CASSRQGSGELFF
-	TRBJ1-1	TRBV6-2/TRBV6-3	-	TGTGCCAGCAAAGATATGAACACTGAAGCTTTCTTT	CASKDMNTEAFF
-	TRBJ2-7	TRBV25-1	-	TGTGCCAGCAGTGCATACAGGGACCCCTACGAGCAGTACTTC	CASSAYRDPYEQYF
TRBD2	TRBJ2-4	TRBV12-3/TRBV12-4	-	TGTGCCAGCAGAGAGGGACTAGTAAACATTCAGTACTTC	CASREGLVNIQYF
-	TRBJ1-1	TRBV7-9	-	TGTGCCAGCCGCATCCAAGGGACGTCGAACACTGAAGCTTTCTTT	CASRIQGTSNTEAFF
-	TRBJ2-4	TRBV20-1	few	TGCAGTGCTAGTAGGGCCCCCCATCGGGCCAAAAACATTCAGTACTTC	CSASRAPHRAKNIQYF
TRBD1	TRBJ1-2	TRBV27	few	TGTGCCAGCCGGGGCAGGGGGCGTCTTGGCTACACCTTC	CASRGRGRLGYTF
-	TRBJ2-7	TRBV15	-	TGTGCCACCAGAAGTCGGGACGCCTACGAGCAGTACTTC	CATRSRDAYEQYF
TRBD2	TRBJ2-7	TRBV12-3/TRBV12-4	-	TGTGCCAGCAGTTTAGTGACCGGACTAGCGGGTCCCGAGCAGTACTTC	CASSLVTGLAGPEQYF
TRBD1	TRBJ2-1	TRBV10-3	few	TGTGCTAGCGGAAGCGGGACAGGGGATGAGCAGTTCTTC	CASGSGTGDEQFF
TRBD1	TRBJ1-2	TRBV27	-	TGTGCCAGCAGTTTATACCCCACCCTACAGGGGGCGCAAACATCGGATGGCTACACCTTC	CASSLYPTLQGAQTSDGYTF
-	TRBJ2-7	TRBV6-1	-	TGTGCCAGCAGTGAATCAGTCTTATCCTACGAGCAGTACTTC	CASSESVLSYEQYF
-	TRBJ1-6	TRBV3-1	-	TGTGCCAGCAGCCAACTACCCCAGGGCGGGGCAATAGCTTCACCCCTCCACTTT	CASSQLPQGGAIASPLHF
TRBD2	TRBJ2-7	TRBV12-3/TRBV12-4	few	TGTGCCACCCGGGGGGGCTTATCCTACGAGCAGTACTTC	CATRGGLSYEQYF
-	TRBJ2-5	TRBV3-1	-	TGTGCCAGCAGCCTCAACGGCTTTACAAGCCCCCCGTACTTC	CASSLNGFTSPPYF
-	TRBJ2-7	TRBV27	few	TGTGCCAGCAGTTTAGTCAGCCTGCAACGCTACGAGCAGTACTTC	CASSLVSLQRYEQYF
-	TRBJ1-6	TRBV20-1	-	TGCAGTGTCAACCGCCAGGGGCCTAATTCACCCCTCCACTTT	CSVNRQGPNSPLHF
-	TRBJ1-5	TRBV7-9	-	TGTGCCAGCAGCTTAGGAGGCAGGGAAGGGTCCAATCTCGATCAGCCCCAGCATTTT	CASSLGGREGSNLDQPQHF
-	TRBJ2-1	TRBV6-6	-	TGTGCCAGCAGTTACGGGTCAGGGCCCAATGAGCAGTTCTTC	CASSYGSGPNEQFF
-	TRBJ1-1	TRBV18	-	TGTGCCAGCTCACCCTTAGATGGAATGGGAGCTTTCTTT	CASSPLDGMGAFF
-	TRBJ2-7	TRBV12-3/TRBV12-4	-	TGTGCCAGCAGTTCCGTACTAGCAGGCGAGCAGTACTTC	CASSSVLAGEQYF
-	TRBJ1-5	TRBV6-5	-	TGTGCCAGCAGTTATTTAGGTATCAATCAGCCCCAGCATTTT	CASSYLGINQPQHF
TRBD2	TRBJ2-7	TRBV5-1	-	TGCGCCAGCAGCCCACAATCGTCAGCCCTCCGGGGGGGGCCCTACAATGAGCAGTACTTC	CASSPQSSALRGGPYNEQYF
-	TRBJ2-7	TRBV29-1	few	TGCAGCGTTTTCTCCCCAAGCTCCTACGAGCAGTACTTC	CSVFSPSSYEQYF
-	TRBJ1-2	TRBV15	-	TGTGCCACCAGCAGAGCTGCCTCAGGGGCAGATGGCTACACCTTC	CATSRAASGADGYTF
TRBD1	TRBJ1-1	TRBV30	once	TGTGCCTGGAGTGCGAAGGGGACAGACAAAGCTTTCTTT	CAWSAKGTDKAFF
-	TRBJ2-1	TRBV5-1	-	TGCGCCAGCACCCTGGCAGGGAACAATGAGCAGTTCTTC	CASTLAGNNEQFF